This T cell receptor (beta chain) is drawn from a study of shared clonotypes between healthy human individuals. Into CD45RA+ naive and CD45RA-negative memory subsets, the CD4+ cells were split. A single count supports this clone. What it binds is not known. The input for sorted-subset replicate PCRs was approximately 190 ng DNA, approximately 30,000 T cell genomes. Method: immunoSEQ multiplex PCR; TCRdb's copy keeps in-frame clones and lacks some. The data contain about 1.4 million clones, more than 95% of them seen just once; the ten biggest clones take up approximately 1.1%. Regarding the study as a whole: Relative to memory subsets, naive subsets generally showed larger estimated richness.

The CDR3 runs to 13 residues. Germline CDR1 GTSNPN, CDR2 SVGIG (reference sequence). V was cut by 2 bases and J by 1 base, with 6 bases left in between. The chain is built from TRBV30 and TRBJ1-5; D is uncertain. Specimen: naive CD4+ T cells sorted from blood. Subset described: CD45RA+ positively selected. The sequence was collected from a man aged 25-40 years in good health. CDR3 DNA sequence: TGTGCCTGGAGTAGCGACAGCAATCAGCCCCAGCATTTT. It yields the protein CAWSSDSNQPQHF.